This T cell receptor (beta chain) emerged from a study of blood T cell repertoires in COVID-19. Study-wide background: COVID-19 samples collected from the United States, Italy and Spain covered acute and convalescent phases. In each case, the material was cDNA or gDNA derived from T cells, B-cell-depleted T cells, or PBMCs.

Per the original methods: Nucleated cell counts were estimated from reference gene primer amplification. Only in-frame clones appear in the TCRdb table, and some are missing; sequencing was by immunoSEQ multiplex PCR. Clonal size and the V and J genes are those of that table, whereas D and trimming came from the DNA. This table has 300,000 to 400,000 clones, 91% appearing once. CDR3 length: 14 residues. The germline CDR1 and CDR2 sequences are SGHRS and YFSETQ. V gave up 0 bases and J gave up 6 bases, with 10 bases separating them. This receptor was obtained from a woman younger than 35 who had recovered from COVID-19. The chain has TRBV5-1 and TRBJ2-1; D unclear. Specimen: peripheral blood. The CDR3 DNA sequence: TGCGCCAGCAGCTTGGTGCTCAGCGCCAATGAGCAGTTCTTC. This sequence encodes CASSLVLSANEQFF. Full variable domain (remainder filled in from reference TRBV5-1 and TRBJ2-1): KAGVTQTPRYLIKTRGQQVTLSCSPISGHRSVSWYQQTPGQGLQFLFEYFSETQRNKGNFPGRFSGRQFSNSRSEMNVSTLELGDSALYLCASSLVLSANEQFFGPGTRLTVL.